This TCR beta chain was recovered during a study of control samples from healthy donors and cancer patients. The germline CDR1 and CDR2 sequences are SGHTA and FQGNSA. V was trimmed by 0 bases and J by 2 bases, leaving 10 bases between them. CDR3 length: 15 residues. The assay was immunoSEQ multiplex PCR, and TCRdb's table has in-frame clones only and misses some. The sample yields some 150,000 clones, 90% to 95% seen once. The receptor comes from a woman in her twenties or thirties in good health. J is TRBJ1-2 and V is TRBV7-2; tentative D call: TRBD1 (5 bases). Material for sequencing was blood. CDR3 DNA: TGTGCCAGCAGCTTAGCTTGGGGGAAAAACTATGGCTACACCTTC. Protein product: CASSLAWGKNYGYTF.